There are a few counts of the clone carrying this TCR beta chain. These data are taken from a study of identical twins. TCRdb passed the 5' RACE reads through MiXCR, listing each CDR3 protein once. The sample shows approximately 500,000 distinct CDR3 sequences, roughly 15% of them seen only once. Germline lookup yields CDR1 SNHLY and CDR2 FYNNEI. This CDR3 region has 10 residues. Deletions cut 7 bases from V and 9 bases from J, with 9 bases between. The sample was also reused in another study, on yellow fever vaccine responses in identical twins.

The material sequenced was CD4+ T cells sorted from blood. This clonotype originated in a woman aged 18 to 35 in good health. The chain employs TRBV2 and TRBJ1-1; maybe TRBD1 (6 bases). The CDR3 DNA is TGTGCCAGCATTCGGGACAAAGCTTTCTTT. Its protein is CASIRDKAFF.